A single sample gave rise to the 15 T cell receptor beta chains below, sequenced in a study of early T cells in non-severe SARS-CoV-2 infection. In TCRdb, the 5' RACE reads were re-called with MiXCR into one record per CDR3 protein. The sample lists fewer than 80,000 distinct CDR3 sequences; roughly 8.7% were seen once. Sequencing used whole blood. These receptors came from an adult who was a healthcare worker with PCR-confirmed SARS-CoV-2 infection or an uninfected control (not recorded which).

This clonotype was picked up many times. The chain links TRBV20-1 to TRBJ2-3; D could derive from TRBD1 or TRBD2 (5 bases each). The germline V gene has CDR1 DFQATT and CDR2 SNEGSKA (reference sequence). V was trimmed by 7 bases and J by 4 bases, leaving 15 bases between them. This CDR3 is built from 13 residues. The CDR3 reads CSELGEHADTQYF. The CDR3 DNA reads as TGCAGTGAGTTAGGGGAGCATGCAGATACGCAGTATTTT.

This clonotype was seen ten or more times. This chain joins TRBV3-1 and TRBJ1-1; perhaps TRBD1 as D (6 bases). The CDR3 spans 14 residues. V was shortened by 3 bases and J by 7 bases, with 15 bases between the two germline ends. The germline V gene encodes CDR1 LGHDT and CDR2 YNNKEL (reference sequence). This CDR3 reads CASSQLTGINEAFF. The CDR3 DNA sequence: TGTGCCAGCAGCCAGTTGACAGGCATAAATGAAGCTTTCTTT. The whole variable domain, remainder taken from reference TRBV3-1 and TRBJ1-1, is DTAVSQTPKYLVTQMGNDKSIKCEQNLGHDTMYWYKQDSKKFLKIMFSYNNKELIINETVPNRFSPKSPDKAHLNLHINSLELGDSAVYFCASSQLTGINEAFFGQGTRLTVV.

This clonotype has just a few counts. V is TRBV12-3 or TRBV12-4 and J is TRBJ2-3; D is perhaps TRBD2 (7 bases). The CDR3 covers 13 residues. V gave up 3 bases and J gave up 7 bases, with 11 bases separating them. CDR3 in amino acids: CASSFGGPNTQYF. The CDR3 nucleotides read TGTGCCAGCAGTTTCGGGGGGCCAAATACGCAGTATTTT.

This clonotype showed up just a few times. The chain employs TRBV3-1 and TRBJ2-4; no definite D call. The length of the CDR3 is 12 residues. The V end lost 3 bases, the J end lost 6 bases, and 6 bases lay between the germline ends. Per the germline V gene, CDR1 is LGHDT and CDR2 is YNNKEL (reference sequence). CDR3 bases: TGTGCCAGCAGCCATGGTCGAAACATTCAGTACTTC. It encodes CASSHGRNIQYF.

This clonotype has more than one count but fewer than ten. The chain couples TRBV6-1 to TRBJ2-5; weak D call: TRBD2 (6 bases). V was clipped by 4 bases and J by 0 bases, with 15 bases between them. Germline lookup yields CDR1 MNHNS and CDR2 SASEGT. The CDR3 consists of 16 residues. The chain's CDR3 is CASSGPLAVYQETQYF. CDR3 coding DNA: TGTGCCAGCAGTGGCCCCTTAGCGGTATACCAAGAGACCCAGTACTTC.

This clonotype has just a few counts. J is TRBJ2-1 and V is TRBV24-1; no definite D call. This CDR3 is 13 amino acids long. Trimming shortened V by 9 bases and J by 1 base, and 9 bases separated the two germline ends. Germline loops: CDR1 KGHDR, CDR2 SFDVKD. The DNA of the CDR3 is TGTGCCACCGCTTCCCAGTCCTACAATGAGCAGTTCTTC. It yields the protein CATASQSYNEQFF.

This clonotype was seen a few times. This chain's CDR3 is CASSEGPISPLHF. CDR3 DNA: TGTGCCAGCAGTGAAGGCCCAATTTCACCCCTCCACTTT. This chain uses TRBV2 with TRBJ1-6; no definite D call. Trimming took 1 base from V and 9 from J, leaving 7 bases between them. The CDR3 spans 13 residues. The germline V gene encodes CDR1 SNHLY and CDR2 FYNNEI.

Only a few counts were recorded for this clonotype. The CDR3 region is CASSFRTRNTEAFF. The CDR3 DNA reads as TGTGCCAGCAGTTTTAGGACAAGGAACACTGAAGCTTTCTTT. This chain joins TRBV7-2 and TRBJ1-1; maybe TRBD1 (5 bases). The CDR3 spans 14 residues. In germline, CDR1 is SGHTA, CDR2 FQGNSA. Deletions cut 6 bases from V and 1 base from J, with 12 bases between.

The table lists this clonotype with many counts. The rearrangement joins TRBV2 to TRBJ1-2; no clear D gene. Trimming removed 0 bases from V and 6 bases from J, with 8 bases in between. Germline CDR1 reads SNHLY; CDR2 reads FYNNEI. The CDR3 length is 13 residues. Here the CDR3 reads CASSEALWDGYTF. In DNA form, the CDR3 reads TGTGCCAGCAGTGAAGCACTATGGGATGGCTACACCTTC.

This clonotype appeared many times. The chain has TRBV7-3 and TRBJ2-2; D is uncertain. Germline V gives CDR1 SGHTA, CDR2 FQGTGA. CDR3 length: 15 amino acids. V was pared by 5 bases and J by 4 bases, with 14 bases between. As DNA, the CDR3 is TGTGCCAGCAGCCCCGGGCCCTCCTCCACCGGGGAGCTGTTTTTT. Encoded protein: CASSPGPSSTGELFF.

There are a few counts of this clonotype. The V call is TRBV11-2, the J call TRBJ2-1; 7 nucleotides align to TRBD1. The CDR3 runs 14 residues. The trim removed 5 bases at V and 4 bases at J, leaving 5 bases unmatched. CDR1 is SGHAT and CDR2 is FQNNGV in the germline V gene. The CDR3 loop is CASSPQGPYNEQFF. In DNA, the CDR3 is TGTGCCAGCAGCCCACAGGGGCCATACAATGAGCAGTTCTTC.

The rearrangement uses TRBV27 and TRBJ2-1, with D unclear. Germline CDR1 reads MNHEY; CDR2 reads SMNVEV (reference sequence). The CDR3 contains 15 residues. Trimming left V 2 bases short and J 3 bases short, with 11 bases between. The CDR3 DNA reads TGTGCCAGCAGTTTAACACAAGACTTCTACAATGAGCAGTTCTTC. Translation gives CASSLTQDFYNEQFF.

The chain is built from TRBV21-1 and TRBJ2-7. TRBV21-1 is a pseudogene segment. CDR3 size: 9 residues. In DNA form, the CDR3 reads TGTACCAGCTCCCACGAGCAGTACTTC. This encodes CTSSHEQYF.

This clonotype was observed many times. The J gene is TRBJ1-2, the V gene TRBV5-1; D ambiguous. The V gene's germline CDR1 is SGHRS and CDR2 YFSETQ. Trimming took 4 bases from V and 4 from J, leaving 20 bases between them. This CDR3 comprises 16 residues. Here the CDR3 reads CASSPGDRTTLYGYTF. DNA for the CDR3: TGCGCCAGCAGCCCTGGCGACCGGACTACTCTCTATGGCTACACCTTC.

In its sample, this clonotype was seen a few times. CDR3 sequence: CASSLRTGTGEQFF. The CDR3 DNA follows: TGTGCCAGCAGCCTCCGCACAGGGACGGGAGAGCAGTTCTTC. The rearrangement joins TRBV11-3 to TRBJ2-1; possible D gene TRBD1, 6 bases. Germline CDR1 SGHNT, CDR2 YENEEA. Between the trimmed V and J ends, which lost 5 bases and 10 bases, there was a span of 18 bases. The CDR3 length is 14 residues.